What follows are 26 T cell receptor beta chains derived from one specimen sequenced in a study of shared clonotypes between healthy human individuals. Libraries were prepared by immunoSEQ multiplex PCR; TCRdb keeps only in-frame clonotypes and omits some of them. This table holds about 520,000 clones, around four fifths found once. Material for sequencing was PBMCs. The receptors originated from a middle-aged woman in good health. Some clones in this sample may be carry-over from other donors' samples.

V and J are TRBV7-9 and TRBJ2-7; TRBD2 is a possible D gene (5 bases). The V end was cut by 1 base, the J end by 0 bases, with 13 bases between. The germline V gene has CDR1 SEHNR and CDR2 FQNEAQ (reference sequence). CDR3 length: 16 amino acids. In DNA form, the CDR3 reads TGTGCCAGCAGCTTAGGTATGCGACTAACCTCCTACGAGCAGTACTTC. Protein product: CASSLGMRLTSYEQYF.

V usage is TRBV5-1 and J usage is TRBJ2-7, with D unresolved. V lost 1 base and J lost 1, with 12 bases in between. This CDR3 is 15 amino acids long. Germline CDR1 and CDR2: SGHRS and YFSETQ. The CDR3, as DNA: TGCGCCAGCAGCTTGTTCCCCAGTAATTCCTACGAGCAGTACTTC. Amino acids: CASSLFPSNSYEQYF.

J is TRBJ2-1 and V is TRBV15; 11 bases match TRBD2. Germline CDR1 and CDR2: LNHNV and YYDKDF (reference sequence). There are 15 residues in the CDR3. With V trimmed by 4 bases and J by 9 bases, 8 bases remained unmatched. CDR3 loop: CATSTLAGEAAEQFF. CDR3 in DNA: TGTGCCACCAGCACACTAGCGGGAGAGGCTGCTGAGCAGTTCTTC. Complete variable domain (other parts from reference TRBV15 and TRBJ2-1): DAMVIQNPRYQVTQFGKPVTLSCSQTLNHNVMYWYQQKSSQAPKLLFHYYDKDFNNEADTPDNFQSRRPNTSFCFLDIRSPGLGDTAMYLCATSTLAGEAAEQFFGPGTRLTVL.

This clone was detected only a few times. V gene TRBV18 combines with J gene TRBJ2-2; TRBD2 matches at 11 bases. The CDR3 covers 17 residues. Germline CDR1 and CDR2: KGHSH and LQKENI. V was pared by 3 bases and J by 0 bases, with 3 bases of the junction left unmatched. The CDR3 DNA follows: TGTGCCAGCTCACCGGGACTAGCGGTCTCGAACACCGGGGAGCTGTTTTTT. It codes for CASSPGLAVSNTGELFF.

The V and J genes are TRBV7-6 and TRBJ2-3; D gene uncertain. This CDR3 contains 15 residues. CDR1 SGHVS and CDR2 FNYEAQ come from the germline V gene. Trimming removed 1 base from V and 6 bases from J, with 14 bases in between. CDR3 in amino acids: CASSLGRLLGDTQYF. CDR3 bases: TGTGCCAGCAGCTTAGGACGCCTCCTAGGGGATACGCAGTATTTT.

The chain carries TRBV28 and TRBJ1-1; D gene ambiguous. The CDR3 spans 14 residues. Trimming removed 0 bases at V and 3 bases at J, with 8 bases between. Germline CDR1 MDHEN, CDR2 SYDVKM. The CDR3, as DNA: TGTGCCAGCAGTTTATGGGGCCAAGACACTGAAGCTTTCTTT. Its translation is CASSLWGQDTEAFF. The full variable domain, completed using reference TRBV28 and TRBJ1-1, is DVKVTQSSRYLVKRTGEKVFLECVQDMDHENMFWYRQDPGLGLRLIYFSYDVKMKEKGDIPEGYSVSREKKERFSLILESASTNQTSMYLCASSLWGQDTEAFFGQGTRLTVV.

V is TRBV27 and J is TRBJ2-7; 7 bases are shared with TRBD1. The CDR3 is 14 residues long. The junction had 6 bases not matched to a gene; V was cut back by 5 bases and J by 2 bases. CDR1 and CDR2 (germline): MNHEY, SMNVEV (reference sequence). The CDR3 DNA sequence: TGTGCCAGCAGTCCTAGGGGGCTCACCTACGAGCAGTACTTC. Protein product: CASSPRGLTYEQYF.

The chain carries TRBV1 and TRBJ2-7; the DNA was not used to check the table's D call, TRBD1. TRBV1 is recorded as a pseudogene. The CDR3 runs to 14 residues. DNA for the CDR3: TGCACCAGTCCCTCTGACAGGAAAATGTACGAGCAGTACTTC. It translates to CTSPSDRKMYEQYF.

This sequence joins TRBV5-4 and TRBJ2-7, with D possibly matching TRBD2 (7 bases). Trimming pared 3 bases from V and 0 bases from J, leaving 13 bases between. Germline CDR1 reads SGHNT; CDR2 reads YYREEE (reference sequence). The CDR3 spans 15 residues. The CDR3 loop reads CASSSRGASSYEQYF. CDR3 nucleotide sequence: TGTGCCAGCAGCTCCCGGGGGGCCAGCTCCTACGAGCAGTACTTC.

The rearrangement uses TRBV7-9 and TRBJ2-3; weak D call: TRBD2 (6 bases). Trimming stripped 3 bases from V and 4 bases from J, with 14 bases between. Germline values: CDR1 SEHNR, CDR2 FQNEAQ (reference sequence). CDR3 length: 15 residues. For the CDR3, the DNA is TGTGCCAGCAGCTTCTACTCTAGCGCCGCAGATACGCAGTATTTT. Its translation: CASSFYSSAADTQYF.

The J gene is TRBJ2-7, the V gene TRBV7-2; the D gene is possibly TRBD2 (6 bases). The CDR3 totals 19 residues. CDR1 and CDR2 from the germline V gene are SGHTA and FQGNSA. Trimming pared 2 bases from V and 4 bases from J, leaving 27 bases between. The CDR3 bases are TGTGCCAGCAGCTTAAAGGGGTCTAGCGACCTGAGTAATCCTTACGAGCAGTACTTC. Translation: CASSLKGSSDLSNPYEQYF.

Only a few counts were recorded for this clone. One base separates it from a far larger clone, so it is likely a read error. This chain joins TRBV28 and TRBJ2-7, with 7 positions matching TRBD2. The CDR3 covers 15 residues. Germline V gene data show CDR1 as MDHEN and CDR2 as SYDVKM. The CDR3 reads CASSGLGWVSYEQCF. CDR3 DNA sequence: TGTGCCAGCAGCGGACTAGGATGGGTTTCCTACGAGCAGTGCTTC.

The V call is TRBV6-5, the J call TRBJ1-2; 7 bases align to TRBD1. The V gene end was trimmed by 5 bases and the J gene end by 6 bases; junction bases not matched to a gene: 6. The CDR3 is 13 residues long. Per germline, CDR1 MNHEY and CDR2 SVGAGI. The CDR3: CASSMDRTHGYTF. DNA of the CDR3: TGTGCCAGCAGTATGGACAGGACCCATGGCTACACCTTC.

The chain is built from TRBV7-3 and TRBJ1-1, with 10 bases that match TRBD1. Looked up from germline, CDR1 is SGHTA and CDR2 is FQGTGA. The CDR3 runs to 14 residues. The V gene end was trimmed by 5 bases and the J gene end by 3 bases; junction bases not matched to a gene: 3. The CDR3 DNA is TGTGCCAGCAGCCCGACAGGGGGCTACACTGAAGCTTTCTTT. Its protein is CASSPTGGYTEAFF.

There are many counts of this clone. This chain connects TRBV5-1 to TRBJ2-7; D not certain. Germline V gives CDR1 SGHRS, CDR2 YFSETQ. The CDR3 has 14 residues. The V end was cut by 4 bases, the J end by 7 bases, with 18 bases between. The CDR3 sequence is CASSKTGVQYEQYF. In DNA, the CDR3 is TGCGCCAGCAGCAAGACTGGGGTACAGTATGAGCAGTACTTC.

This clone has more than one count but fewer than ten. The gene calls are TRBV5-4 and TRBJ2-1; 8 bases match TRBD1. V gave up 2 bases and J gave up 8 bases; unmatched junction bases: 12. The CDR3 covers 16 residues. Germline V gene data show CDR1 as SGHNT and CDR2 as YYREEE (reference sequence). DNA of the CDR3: TGTGCCAGCAGCTTTAATCAGGGGGCAATGGTGGATGAGCAGTTCTTC. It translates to CASSFNQGAMVDEQFF.

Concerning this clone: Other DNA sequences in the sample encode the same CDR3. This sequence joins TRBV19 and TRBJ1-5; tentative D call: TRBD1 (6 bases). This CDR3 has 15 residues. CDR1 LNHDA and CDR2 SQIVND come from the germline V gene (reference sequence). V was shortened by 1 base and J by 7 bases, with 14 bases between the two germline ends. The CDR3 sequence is CASSIGGGRGQPQHF. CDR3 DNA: TGTGCCAGTAGTATAGGAGGGGGGAGAGGCCAGCCCCAGCATTTT. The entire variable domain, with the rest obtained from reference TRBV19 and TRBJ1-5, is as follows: DGGITQSPKYLFRKEGQNVTLSCEQNLNHDAMYWYRQDPGQGLRLIYYSQIVNDFQKGDIAEGYSVSREKKESFPLTVTSAQKNPTAFYLCASSIGGGRGQPQHFGDGTRLSIL.

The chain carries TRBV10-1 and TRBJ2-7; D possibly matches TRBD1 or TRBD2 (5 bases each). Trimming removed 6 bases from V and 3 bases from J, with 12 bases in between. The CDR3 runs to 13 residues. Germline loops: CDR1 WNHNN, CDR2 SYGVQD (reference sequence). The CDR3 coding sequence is TGCGCCAGCAGCCTCGGGACGGACTACGAGCAGTACTTC. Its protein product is CASSLGTDYEQYF.

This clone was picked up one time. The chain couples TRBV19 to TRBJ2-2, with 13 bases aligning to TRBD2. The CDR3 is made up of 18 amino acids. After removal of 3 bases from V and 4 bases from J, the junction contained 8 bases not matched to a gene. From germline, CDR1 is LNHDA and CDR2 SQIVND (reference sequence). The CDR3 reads CASSMETSGRALTGELFF. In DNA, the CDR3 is TGTGCCAGTAGTATGGAAACTAGCGGGAGGGCCCTCACCGGGGAGCTGTTTTTT.

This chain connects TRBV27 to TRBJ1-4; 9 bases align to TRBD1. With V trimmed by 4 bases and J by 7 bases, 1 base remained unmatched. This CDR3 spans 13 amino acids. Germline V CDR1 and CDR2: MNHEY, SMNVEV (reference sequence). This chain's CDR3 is CASSWDRAEKLFF. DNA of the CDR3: TGTGCCAGCAGTTGGGACAGGGCTGAAAAACTGTTTTTT.

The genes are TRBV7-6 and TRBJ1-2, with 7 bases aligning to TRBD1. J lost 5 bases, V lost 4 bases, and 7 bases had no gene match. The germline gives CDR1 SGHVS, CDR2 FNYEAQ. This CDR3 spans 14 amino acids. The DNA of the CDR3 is TGTGCCAGCAGCTACAACAGGGGTGGATATGGCTACACCTTC. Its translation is CASSYNRGGYGYTF.

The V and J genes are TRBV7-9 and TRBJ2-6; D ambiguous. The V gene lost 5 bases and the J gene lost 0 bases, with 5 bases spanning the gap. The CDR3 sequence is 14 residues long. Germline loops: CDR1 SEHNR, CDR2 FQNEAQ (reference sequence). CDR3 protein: CASSADSGANVLTF. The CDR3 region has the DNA TGTGCCAGCAGCGCTGACTCTGGGGCCAACGTCCTGACTTTC.

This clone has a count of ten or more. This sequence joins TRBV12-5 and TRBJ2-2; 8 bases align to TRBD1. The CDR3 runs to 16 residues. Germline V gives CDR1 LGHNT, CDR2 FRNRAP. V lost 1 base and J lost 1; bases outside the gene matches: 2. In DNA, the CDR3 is TGTGCTAGTGGTTTGGGGACAGGGAAGAACACCGGGGAGCTGTTTTTT. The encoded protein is CASGLGTGKNTGELFF. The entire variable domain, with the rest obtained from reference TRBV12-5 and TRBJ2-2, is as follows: DARVTQTPRHKVTEMGQEVTMRCQPILGHNTVFWYRQTMMQGLELLAYFRNRAPLDDSGMPKDRFSAEMPDATLATLKIQPSEPRDSAVYFCASGLGTGKNTGELFFGEGSRLTVL.

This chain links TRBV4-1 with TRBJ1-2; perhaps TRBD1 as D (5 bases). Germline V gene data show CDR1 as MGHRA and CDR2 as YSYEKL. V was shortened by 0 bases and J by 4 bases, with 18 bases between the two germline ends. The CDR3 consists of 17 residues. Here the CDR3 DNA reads TGCGCCAGCAGCCAAGATTCCGGGACCCCATGGAGCTATGGCTACACCTTC. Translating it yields CASSQDSGTPWSYGYTF.

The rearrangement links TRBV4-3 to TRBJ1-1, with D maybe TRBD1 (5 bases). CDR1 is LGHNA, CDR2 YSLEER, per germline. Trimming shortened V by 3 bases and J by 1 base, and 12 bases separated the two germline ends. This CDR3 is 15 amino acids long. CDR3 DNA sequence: TGCGCCAGCAGCCACCACGGGACGTCGAACACTGAAGCTTTCTTT. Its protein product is CASSHHGTSNTEAFF.

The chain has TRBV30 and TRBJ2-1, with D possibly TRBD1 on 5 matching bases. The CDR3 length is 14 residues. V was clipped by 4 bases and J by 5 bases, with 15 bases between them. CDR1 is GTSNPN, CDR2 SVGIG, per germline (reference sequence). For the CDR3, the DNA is TGTGCCTGGAATATGGGGCAAATCAACAATGAGCAGTTCTTC. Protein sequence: CAWNMGQINNEQFF.